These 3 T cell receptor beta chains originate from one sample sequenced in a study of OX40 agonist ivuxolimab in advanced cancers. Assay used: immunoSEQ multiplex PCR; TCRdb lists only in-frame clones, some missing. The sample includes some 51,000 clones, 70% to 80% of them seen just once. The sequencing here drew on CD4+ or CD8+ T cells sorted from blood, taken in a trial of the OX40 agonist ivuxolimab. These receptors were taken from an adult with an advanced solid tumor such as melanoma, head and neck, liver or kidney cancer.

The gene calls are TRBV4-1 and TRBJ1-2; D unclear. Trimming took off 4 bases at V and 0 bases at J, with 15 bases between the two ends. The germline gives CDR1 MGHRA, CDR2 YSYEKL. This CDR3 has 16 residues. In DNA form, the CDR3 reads TGCGCCAGCAGCCGATCCCCGTTCCTAGCTAACTATGGCTACACCTTC. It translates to CASSRSPFLANYGYTF.

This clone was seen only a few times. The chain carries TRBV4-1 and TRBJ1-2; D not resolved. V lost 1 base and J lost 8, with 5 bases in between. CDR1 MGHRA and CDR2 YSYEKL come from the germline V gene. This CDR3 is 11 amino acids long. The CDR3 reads CASSQALGYTF. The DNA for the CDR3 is TGCGCCAGCAGCCAAGCGTTGGGCTACACCTTC.

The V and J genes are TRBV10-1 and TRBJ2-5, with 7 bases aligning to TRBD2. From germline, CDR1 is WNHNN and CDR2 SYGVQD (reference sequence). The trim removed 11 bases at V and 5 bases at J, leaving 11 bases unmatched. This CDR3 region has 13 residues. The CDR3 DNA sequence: TGCGCCTGGAAAGCGGGAATGGGGGAGACCCAGTACTTC. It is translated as CAWKAGMGETQYF.